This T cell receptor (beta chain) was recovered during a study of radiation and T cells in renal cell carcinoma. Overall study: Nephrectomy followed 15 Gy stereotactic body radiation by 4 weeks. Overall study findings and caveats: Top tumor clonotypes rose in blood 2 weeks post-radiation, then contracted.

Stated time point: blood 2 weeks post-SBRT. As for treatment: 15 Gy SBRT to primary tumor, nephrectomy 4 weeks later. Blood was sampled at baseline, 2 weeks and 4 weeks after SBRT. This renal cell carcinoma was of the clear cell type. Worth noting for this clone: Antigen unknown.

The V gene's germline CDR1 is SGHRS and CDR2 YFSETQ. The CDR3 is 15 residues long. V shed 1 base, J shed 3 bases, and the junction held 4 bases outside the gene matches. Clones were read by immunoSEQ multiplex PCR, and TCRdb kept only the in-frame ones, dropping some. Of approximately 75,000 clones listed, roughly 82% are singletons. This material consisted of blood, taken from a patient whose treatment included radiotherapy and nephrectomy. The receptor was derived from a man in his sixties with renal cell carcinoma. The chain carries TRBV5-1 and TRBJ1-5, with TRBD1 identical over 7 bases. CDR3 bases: TGCGCCAGCAGCTTGTCAGGGGGAGACAATCAGCCCCAGCATTTT. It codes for CASSLSGGDNQPQHF.